Only a few counts were recorded for the clone carrying this T cell receptor beta chain. Its antigen remains unidentified. This sample is drawn from a study of identical twins. Study-level results: Within beta out-of-frame sequences, the excess sharing observed between twins was weaker. With abundant cord blood beta clonotypes, insertions were fewer; memory repertoires showed no such pattern.

In germline, CDR1 is SGHRS, CDR2 YFSETQ. V shed 4 bases and J 8 bases; nucleotides not matched to a gene: 7. This CDR3 spans 16 amino acids. TCRdb fed the 5' RACE reads into MiXCR, producing one record per CDR3 protein. The table lists around 490,000 distinct CDR3 sequences, approximately 20% of them singletons, with about 0.48% in the top ten. These records were also assigned to another study, of yellow fever vaccine responses in identical twins. That paper notes: Reportedly, the response of twins' T cells to the vaccine seemed partly convergent, partly personalized.

This clonotype was sampled from a woman in her late teens or twenties in good health. The material sequenced was CD4+ T cells sorted from blood. This chain connects TRBV5-1 to TRBJ2-1; 15 nucleotides match TRBD2. The CDR3 sequence is CASSIGLAGGRDEQFF. Here the CDR3 DNA reads TGCGCCAGCAGCATAGGACTAGCGGGGGGGCGAGATGAGCAGTTCTTC.